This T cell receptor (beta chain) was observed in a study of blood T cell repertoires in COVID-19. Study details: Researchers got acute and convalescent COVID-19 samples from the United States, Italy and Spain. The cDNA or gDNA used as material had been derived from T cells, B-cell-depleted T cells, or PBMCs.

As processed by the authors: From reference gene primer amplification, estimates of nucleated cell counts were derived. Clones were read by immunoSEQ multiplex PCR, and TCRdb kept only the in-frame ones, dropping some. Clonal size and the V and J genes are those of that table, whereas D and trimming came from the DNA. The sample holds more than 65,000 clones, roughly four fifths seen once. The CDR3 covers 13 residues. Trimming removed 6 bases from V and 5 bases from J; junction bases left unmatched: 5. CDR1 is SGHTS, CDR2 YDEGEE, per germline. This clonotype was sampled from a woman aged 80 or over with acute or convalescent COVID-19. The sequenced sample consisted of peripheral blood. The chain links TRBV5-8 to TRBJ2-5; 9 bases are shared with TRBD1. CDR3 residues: CASTRDREETQYF. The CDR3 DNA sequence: TGTGCCAGCACCCGGGACAGGGAGGAGACCCAGTACTTC.